The 7 T cell receptor beta chains below come from one sample, sequenced in a study of T cell repertoires in cytomegalovirus infection. These receptors are not linked to any known antigen. TCRdb used MiXCR to reprocess the reads, holding one entry per CDR3 protein. The sample carries 450,000 to 550,000 distinct CDR3 sequences, approximately 46% recorded once. The sample consisted of cultured PBMCs, taken from culture after CMV antigen stimulation. These receptors were obtained from a human donor in good health (CMV status not recorded). Some clones in this sample may be carry-over from other donors' samples.

This clonotype was seen more than once but under ten times. The chain recombines TRBV7-2 with TRBJ1-2, with 9 bases aligning to TRBD1. The CDR3 length is 16 residues. CDR1 SGHTA and CDR2 FQGNSA come from the germline V gene. Germline trimming cut 4 bases from V and 5 bases from J; bases unmatched to any gene: 11. Here the CDR3 DNA reads TGTGCCAGCAGCTCGACACAAGGGGACAGGGAATATGGCTACACCTTC. This encodes CASSSTQGDREYGYTF.

V is TRBV5-4 and J is TRBJ2-3, with D hard to call. CDR1 SGHNT and CDR2 YYREEE come from the germline V gene (reference sequence). Trimming pared 3 bases from V and 1 base from J, leaving 12 bases between. The length of the CDR3 is 15 residues. Here the CDR3 reads CASSYILGGTDTQYF. The CDR3 nucleotides read TGTGCCAGCAGCTATATCCTTGGGGGCACAGATACGCAGTATTTT.

Ten or more counts support this clonotype. This chain connects TRBV7-2 to TRBJ2-1; perhaps TRBD1 as D (6 bases). The CDR3 covers 14 residues. The germline V gene has CDR1 SGHTA and CDR2 FQGNSA. Deletions cut 1 base from V and 3 bases from J, with 7 bases between. The CDR3 nucleotides are TGTGCCAGCAGCTTAGACAGGGTCTACAATGAGCAGTTCTTC. Translating gives CASSLDRVYNEQFF.

The genes are TRBV10-3 and TRBJ2-3, with 7 bases identical to TRBD2. J gave up 1 base and V 6 bases, and 7 bases lay outside the gene matches. This CDR3 contains 15 residues. CDR1 is ENHRY, CDR2 SYGVKD, per germline. CDR3 region: CAISWGGGGTDTQYF. As DNA, the CDR3 is TGTGCCATCAGCTGGGGGGGGGGGGGCACAGATACGCAGTATTTT.

There are a few counts of this clonotype. The chain recombines TRBV7-2 with TRBJ2-7; D perhaps matches TRBD2 (5 bases). Germline V gene lookup returns CDR1 SGHTA and CDR2 FQGNSA. This CDR3 is built from 15 residues. V was shortened by 5 bases and J by 2 bases, with 16 bases between the two germline ends. Here the CDR3 DNA reads TGTGCCAGCAGCCCTCTTGGGAGCGGAACCTACGAGCAGTACTTC. Protein product: CASSPLGSGTYEQYF.

This clonotype has only a few counts. The V call is TRBV7-2, the J call TRBJ1-1; TRBD1 matches at 7 bases. CDR1 is SGHTA and CDR2 is FQGNSA in the germline V gene. This CDR3 comprises 13 residues. After removal of 5 bases from V and 4 bases from J, the junction contained 4 bases not matched to a gene. In DNA, the CDR3 is TGTGCCAGCAGCCCACAGGGGTTCACTGAAGCTTTCTTT. This codes for CASSPQGFTEAFF.

This clonotype was counted a single time. J is TRBJ2-1 and V is TRBV18; maybe TRBD2 (6 bases). Germline lookup yields CDR1 KGHSH and CDR2 LQKENI. The V end lost 7 bases, the J end lost 3 bases, and 13 bases lay between the germline ends. The CDR3 is 14 residues long. Here the CDR3 DNA reads TGTGCCAGCTTGCGGGACTTATACTACAATGAGCAGTTCTTC. It specifies CASLRDLYYNEQFF.